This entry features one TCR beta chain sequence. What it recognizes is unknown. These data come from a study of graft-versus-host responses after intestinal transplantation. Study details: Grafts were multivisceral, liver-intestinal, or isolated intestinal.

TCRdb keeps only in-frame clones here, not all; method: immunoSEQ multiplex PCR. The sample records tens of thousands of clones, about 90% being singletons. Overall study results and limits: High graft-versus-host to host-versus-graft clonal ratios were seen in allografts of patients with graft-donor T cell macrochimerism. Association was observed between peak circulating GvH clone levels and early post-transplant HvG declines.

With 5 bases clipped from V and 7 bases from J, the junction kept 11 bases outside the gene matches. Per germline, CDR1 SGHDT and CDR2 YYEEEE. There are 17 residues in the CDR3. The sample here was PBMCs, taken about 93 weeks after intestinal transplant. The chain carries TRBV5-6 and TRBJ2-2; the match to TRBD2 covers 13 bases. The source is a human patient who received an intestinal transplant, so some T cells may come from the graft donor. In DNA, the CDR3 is TGTGCCAGCAGATATGCGACCGGACTAGCGGGGGTCGGGGAGCTGTTTTTT. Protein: CASRYATGLAGVGELFF.